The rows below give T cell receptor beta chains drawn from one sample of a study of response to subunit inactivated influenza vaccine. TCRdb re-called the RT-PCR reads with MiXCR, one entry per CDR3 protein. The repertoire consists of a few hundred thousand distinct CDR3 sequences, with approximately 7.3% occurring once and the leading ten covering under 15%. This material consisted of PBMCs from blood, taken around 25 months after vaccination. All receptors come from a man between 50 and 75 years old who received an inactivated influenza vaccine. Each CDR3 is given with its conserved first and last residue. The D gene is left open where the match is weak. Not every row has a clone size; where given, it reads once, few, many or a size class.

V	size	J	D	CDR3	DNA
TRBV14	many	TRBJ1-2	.	CASSEDSSYGYTF	TGTGCCAGCAGTGAGGACAGTTCCTATGGCTACACCTTC
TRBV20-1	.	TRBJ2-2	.	CSARGTFLNTGELFF	TGCAGTGCTAGGGGGACTTTTCTGAACACCGGGGAGCTGTTTTTT
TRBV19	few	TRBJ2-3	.	CASIDGSGRDTQYF	TGTGCCAGTATCGACGGGTCAGGAAGAGATACGCAGTATTTT
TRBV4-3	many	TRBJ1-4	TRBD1	CASSQLPGQGNEKLFF	TGCGCCAGCAGCCAGCTCCCGGGACAGGGGAATGAAAAACTGTTTTTT
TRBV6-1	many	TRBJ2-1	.	CATLPSPGRSFNEQFF	TGTGCCACCCTCCCGTCCCCGGGACGGAGTTTCAATGAGCAGTTCTTC
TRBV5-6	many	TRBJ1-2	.	CASSLGGTGYGYTF	TGTGCCAGCAGCTTGGGGGGGACCGGCTATGGCTACACCTTC
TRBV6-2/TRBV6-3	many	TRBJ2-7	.	CASSYAGTYEQYF	TGTGCCAGCAGTTACGCGGGAACCTACGAGCAGTACTTC
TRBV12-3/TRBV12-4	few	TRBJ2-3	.	CASSSGTSDTQYF	TGTGCCAGCAGTTCCGGGACTTCCGATACGCAGTATTTT
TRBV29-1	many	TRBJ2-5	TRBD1	CSVATGTGQETQYF	TGCAGCGTCGCCACCGGGACAGGACAAGAGACCCAGTACTTC
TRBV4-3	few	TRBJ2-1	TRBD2	CASRTRDQRETTYNEQFF	TGCGCCAGCCGAACCAGAGACCAGCGGGAGACCACCTACAATGAGCAGTTCTTC
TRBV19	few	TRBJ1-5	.	CASSMGRRGNQPQHF	TGTGCCAGTAGTATGGGCAGGAGGGGCAATCAGCCCCAGCATTTT
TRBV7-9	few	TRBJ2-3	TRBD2	CASRNGPGLGTDTQYF	TGTGCCAGCAGAAACGGACCGGGACTAGGGACAGATACGCAGTATTTT
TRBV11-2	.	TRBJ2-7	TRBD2	CASSFDRGGSSYEQYF	TGTGCCAGCAGCTTCGACCGGGGGGGGAGCTCCTACGAGCAGTACTTC
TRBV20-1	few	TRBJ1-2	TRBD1	CSARRGLAVYGYTF	TGCAGTGCTAGAAGGGGGCTGGCCGTCTATGGCTACACCTTC
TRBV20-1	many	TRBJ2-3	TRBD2	CSARDGLAGTDTQYF	TGCAGTGCTAGAGATGGACTAGCGGGCACAGATACGCAGTATTTT
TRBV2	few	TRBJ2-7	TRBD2	CASSGTSEPYEQYF	TGTGCCAGCAGTGGGACTAGCGAGCCCTACGAGCAGTACTTC
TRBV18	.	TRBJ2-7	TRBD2	CASSPRTSGRIDEQYF	TGTGCCAGCTCACCACGAACTAGCGGGAGGATCGACGAGCAGTACTTC
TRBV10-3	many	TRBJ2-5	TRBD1	CAISPGQQQETQYF	TGTGCCATCAGTCCGGGACAGCAACAAGAGACCCAGTACTTC
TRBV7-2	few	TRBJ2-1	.	CASSARNSNEQFF	TGTGCCAGCAGCGCCCGTAACTCGAATGAGCAGTTCTTC
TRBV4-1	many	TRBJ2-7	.	CASSQGAGVLEQYF	TGCGCCAGCAGCCAAGGGGCAGGGGTTCTTGAGCAGTACTTC
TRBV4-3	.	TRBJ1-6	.	CASRAGDFNSPLHF	TGCGCCAGCAGGGCAGGAGATTTTAATTCACCCCTCCACTTT
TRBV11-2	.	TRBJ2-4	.	CASSLGPRTNIQYF	TGTGCCAGCAGCCTCGGGCCTCGTACGAACATTCAGTACTTC